The 15 T cell receptor beta chains given below trace back to one sample, sequenced in a study of cytomegalovirus exposure and HLA in healthy donors. It was with 60 Vbeta and 13 Jbeta primers that the PCR ran. Clones were read by immunoSEQ multiplex PCR, and TCRdb kept only the in-frame ones, dropping some. The sample shows more than 150,000 clones, roughly four fifths of them seen only once. The sequencing input was PBMCs. All receptors derive from a man aged 50 or older in good health and CMV-seronegative.

The rearrangement uses TRBV5-5 and TRBJ2-3, with D possibly TRBD2 on 6 matching bases. Germline V gene sequence: CDR1 SGHKS, CDR2 YYEKEE (reference sequence). The V end was cut by 0 bases, the J end by 4 bases, with 12 bases between. There are 15 residues in the CDR3. CDR3 nucleotide sequence: TGTGCCAGCAGCTTGGTAGGTGGGAGGCCAGATACGCAGTATTTT. Translated, it gives CASSLVGGRPDTQYF.

V and J are TRBV18 and TRBJ1-1; tentatively, D is TRBD1 (6 bases). Germline assignment: CDR1 KGHSH and CDR2 LQKENI. Trimming took off 0 bases at V and 5 bases at J, with 10 bases between the two ends. CDR3 length: 14 amino acids. Written as DNA, the CDR3 is TGTGCCAGCTCACCACCGTATGACAGGACTGAAGCTTTCTTT. Amino acid sequence: CASSPPYDRTEAFF.

This rearrangement joins TRBV19 to TRBJ2-3; 8 nucleotides agree with TRBD2. Looked up from germline, CDR1 is LNHDA and CDR2 is SQIVND (reference sequence). The CDR3 extends over 15 amino acids. V shed 4 bases and J 6 bases; nucleotides not matched to a gene: 9. The CDR3 nucleotides are TGTGCCAGTAGTAGCGGGGGGCCCCCCGAGGATACGCAGTATTTT. Encoded protein: CASSSGGPPEDTQYF.

CDR3 loop: CASSSGGKEGELFF. The DNA for the CDR3 is TGTGCCAGCAGTAGCGGGGGGAAGGAGGGGGAGCTGTTTTTT. The V call is TRBV4-2, the J call TRBJ2-2, with TRBD2 matching over 10 bases. V lost 6 bases to trimming and J lost 8 bases; unmatched junction nucleotides: 6. The CDR3 has 14 residues. Looked up from germline, CDR1 is LGHNA and CDR2 is YNFKEQ.

The rearrangement links TRBV4-1 to TRBJ2-6, with TRBD1 as a possible D gene (7 bases). Germline CDR1 is MGHRA and CDR2 is YSYEKL. The CDR3 contains 19 residues. Trimming left V 0 bases short and J 2 bases short, with 17 bases between. CDR3 loop: CASSQDGVQGGAGANVLTF. The CDR3 bases are TGCGCCAGCAGCCAAGATGGAGTGCAGGGGGGAGCTGGGGCCAACGTCCTGACTTTC.

The chain uses TRBV5-6 and TRBJ1-5; D ambiguous. CDR1 SGHDT and CDR2 YYEEEE come from the germline V gene. V lost 0 bases and J 3 bases, leaving 10 bases between the germline ends. This CDR3 comprises 15 residues. The CDR3 bases are TGTGCCAGCAGCTTGGTGGGCAGGAACAATCAGCCCCAGCATTTT. The encoded protein is CASSLVGRNNQPQHF.

This chain uses TRBV2 with TRBJ2-1; 9 bases align to TRBD1. This CDR3 is 14 amino acids long. The V gene's germline CDR1 is SNHLY and CDR2 FYNNEI. The V segment lost 7 bases and the J segment 8 bases; nucleotides outside the gene matches: 9. The CDR3 region is CASTRQGGEYEQFF. CDR3 DNA sequence: TGTGCCAGCACGCGACAGGGGGGCGAGTATGAGCAGTTCTTC.

The chain is built from TRBV18 and TRBJ2-7, with 7 nucleotides matching TRBD2. CDR1 and CDR2 (germline): KGHSH, LQKENI. With V trimmed by 3 bases and J by 2 bases, 7 bases remained unmatched. The CDR3 totals 15 residues. CDR3: CASSPQERGTYEQYF. CDR3 coding DNA: TGTGCCAGCTCACCTCAGGAGCGGGGAACCTACGAGCAGTACTTC.

This sequence joins TRBV10-3 and TRBJ2-4; D is perhaps TRBD1 (5 bases). The CDR3 extends over 16 amino acids. The V gene's germline CDR1 is ENHRY and CDR2 SYGVKD. V was pared by 0 bases and J by 0 bases, with 9 bases between. The CDR3 is CAISESAGLAKNIQYF. Written as DNA, the CDR3 is TGTGCCATCAGTGAGTCGGCAGGGCTAGCCAAAAACATTCAGTACTTC.

The V gene is TRBV7-8, the J gene TRBJ1-3, with D possibly TRBD1 on 5 matching bases. Trimming left V 5 bases short and J 2 bases short, with 19 bases between. The CDR3 contains 17 residues. Germline assignment: CDR1 SGHVS and CDR2 FQNEAQ. CDR3 loop: CASSPFRVPTTGNTIYF. In DNA, the CDR3 is TGTGCCAGCAGCCCCTTCAGGGTTCCGACCACTGGAAACACCATATATTTT.

This clone has more than one count but fewer than ten. This rearrangement joins TRBV5-1 to TRBJ2-6; 14 bases match TRBD2. The CDR3 has 18 residues. The germline gives CDR1 SGHRS, CDR2 YFSETQ. V shed 2 bases and J 2 bases; nucleotides not matched to a gene: 3. CDR3 loop: CASSLAGLAGAGANVLTF. DNA of the CDR3: TGCGCCAGCAGCTTAGCGGGACTAGCGGGAGCTGGGGCCAACGTCCTGACTTTC. The whole variable domain, remainder taken from reference TRBV5-1 and TRBJ2-6, is KAGVTQTPRYLIKTRGQQVTLSCSPISGHRSVSWYQQTPGQGLQFLFEYFSETQRNKGNFPGRFSGRQFSNSRSEMNVSTLELGDSALYLCASSLAGLAGAGANVLTFGAGSRLTVL.

This chain joins TRBV6-5 and TRBJ2-1; 7 nucleotides agree with TRBD2. V lost 2 bases, J lost 5 bases, and 6 bases stayed unmatched. CDR3 length equals 15 residues. CDR1 is MNHEY, CDR2 SVGAGI, per germline. The CDR3 coding sequence is TGTGCCAGCAGTTACGGCAGCGGGATGAACAATGAGCAGTTCTTC. It yields the protein CASSYGSGMNNEQFF.

The chain combines TRBV6-5 with TRBJ2-7; D remains ambiguous. Deletions cut 2 bases from V and 2 bases from J, with 13 bases between. The CDR3 runs 15 residues. Germline V gives CDR1 MNHEY, CDR2 SVGAGI. The CDR3 here is CASSYEVRSTYEQYF. The CDR3 DNA reads as TGTGCCAGCAGTTACGAGGTCCGATCCACCTACGAGCAGTACTTC.

The CDR3 nucleotides read TGTGCCAGTAGTGCCGGGACAGGAGGACTAGCGGGAAGGTCCGGGGAGCTGTTTTTT. Translated: CASSAGTGGLAGRSGELFF. V usage is TRBV19 and J usage is TRBJ2-2, with TRBD2 matching 12 bases. V was pared by 5 bases and J by 6 bases, with 16 bases of the junction left unmatched. Per the germline V gene, CDR1 is LNHDA and CDR2 is SQIVND (reference sequence). The CDR3 is 19 amino acids.

This chain links TRBV11-2 with TRBJ2-1; 11 nucleotides line up with TRBD2. V was pared by 6 bases and J by 7 bases, with 11 bases of the junction left unmatched. Germline-derived CDR1 and CDR2 are SGHAT and FQNNGV. The CDR3 runs to 16 residues. DNA of the CDR3: TGTGCCAGCAGTTTGCTAGCGGGAGGTTTTGGGAATGAGCAGTTCTTC. Translation gives CASSLLAGGFGNEQFF.